Listed below are T cell receptor beta chains from one sample, sequenced in a study of shared clonotypes between healthy human individuals. Profiled with immunoSEQ multiplex PCR; TCRdb holds only in-frame clones, not every one. This sample yields 450,000 to 650,000 clones, of which roughly four fifths are seen a single time; around 11% belongs to the top ten. The sequencing input was PBMCs. The receptors derive from a woman in her 40s in good health. Some clones in this sample may be carry-over from other donors' samples. CDR3s include the opening cysteine and the closing phenylalanine or tryptophan. Each record gives: D gene, J gene, V gene, clone size, CDR3 protein, CDR3 DNA. D genes are given only for firm matches. Part of the rows lack a size; the others show once, few, many or a class for expanded clones.

-,TRBJ2-5,TRBV15,-,CATSRDQGIEETQYF,TGTGCCACCAGCAGAGATCAGGGGATAGAGGAGACCCAGTACTTC
TRBD2,TRBJ2-1,TRBV19,-,CASSITSGSYEQFF,TGTGCCAGTAGTATTACTAGCGGGAGCTATGAGCAGTTCTTC
-,TRBJ2-7,TRBV7-9,once,CASSPEVAYYEQYF,TGTGCCAGCAGCCCCGAGGTAGCGTACTACGAGCAGTACTTC
-,TRBJ2-7,TRBV11-2,-,CASSPAPGITYEQYF,TGTGCCAGCAGCCCCGCCCCGGGAATAACCTACGAGCAGTACTTC
-,TRBJ1-2,TRBV28,-,CASSVQGGYTF,TGTGCCAGCAGTGTACAGGGAGGCTACACCTTC
-,TRBJ2-7,TRBV7-8,-,CASSLGGGSYEQYF,TGTGCCAGCAGCTTAGGGGGTGGGTCCTACGAGCAGTACTTC
TRBD1,TRBJ2-5,TRBV25-1,-,CASSTQGGYRETQYF,TGTGCCAGCAGTACCCAAGGGGGCTACAGAGAGACCCAGTACTTC
TRBD2,TRBJ2-1,TRBV11-1,-,CASSRTSGSYNEQFF,TGTGCCAGCAGTCGGACTAGCGGGTCCTACAATGAGCAGTTCTTC
-,TRBJ1-2,TRBV6-1,-,CASSETPGYTF,TGTGCCAGCAGTGAAACCCCGGGCTACACCTTC
-,TRBJ2-7,TRBV9,-,CASSVASSGEQYF,TGTGCCAGCAGCGTAGCTTCTTCGGGCGAGCAGTACTTC
TRBD2,TRBJ2-7,TRBV6-1,-,CASSPEASGSHEQYF,TGTGCCAGCAGCCCTGAGGCTAGCGGGTCCCACGAGCAGTACTTC
-,TRBJ2-1,TRBV29-1,-,CSVGEAGYNEQFF,TGCAGCGTTGGAGAGGCGGGTTACAATGAGCAGTTCTTC
TRBD1,TRBJ2-1,TRBV5-1,-,CASSRDRNNEQFF,TGCGCCAGCAGCCGGGACAGGAACAATGAGCAGTTCTTC
TRBD1,TRBJ2-7,TRBV4-1,-,CASSQETGTYEQYF,TGCGCCAGCAGCCAAGAGACAGGGACCTACGAGCAGTACTTC
TRBD2,TRBJ2-3,TRBV27,-,CASSLPGLAAHTSTDTQYF,TGTGCCAGCAGTTTACCGGGCCTAGCGGCACATACTAGCACAGATACGCAGTATTTT
-,TRBJ1-2,TRBV9,-,CASSPTRFYGYTF,TGTGCCAGCAGCCCCACACGATTCTATGGCTACACCTTC
TRBD2,TRBJ2-7,TRBV10-3,-,CAIAVEGLAGGAEQYF,TGTGCCATCGCAGTGGAGGGACTAGCGGGAGGAGCCGAGCAGTACTTC
-,TRBJ2-3,TRBV5-4,-,CAIHQRTLSSTDTQYF,TGTGCCATCCACCAGCGGACACTCAGTAGCACAGATACGCAGTATTTT
TRBD2,TRBJ2-7,TRBV20-1,-,CSVPSGNF,TGCAGTGTGCCTAGCGGAAACTTC
TRBD2,TRBJ2-1,TRBV5-8,-,CASNVAGGSYNEQFF,TGTGCCAGCAACGTAGCGGGGGGATCCTACAATGAGCAGTTCTTC
-,TRBJ2-1,TRBV7-9,-,CASSLVGTNEQFF,TGTGCCAGCAGCTTAGTTGGGACTAATGAGCAGTTCTTC
-,TRBJ1-4,TRBV4-2,-,CASSQGTGETNEKLFF,TGTGCCAGCAGCCAAGGAACCGGGGAGACTAATGAAAAACTGTTTTTT
-,TRBJ2-1,TRBV27,-,CASIRAGRNNEQFF,TGTGCCAGCATACGGGCGGGCAGAAACAATGAGCAGTTCTTC
-,TRBJ2-7,TRBV20-1,-,CSALGYEQYF,TGCAGTGCATTAGGCTACGAGCAGTACTTC